This TCR beta chain stems from a study of STAT3 mutations in large granular lymphocyte leukemia. Study at large: Canonical activating STAT3 mutations were detected in roughly half of the longitudinally sequenced T-LGLL patients. Study-level points and caveats: Clonal expansion was inferred from other time points because no sample existed at each clone's first appearance. TCR clonotype switching after therapy occurred in about 30% of the 18 patients. At least one immunodominant TCR beta clonotype appeared in every T-cell large granular lymphocyte leukemia patient.

A word on this clone: The antigen is unknown.

Each sample's TCRbeta library yielded on average around 41,000 productive templates. The assay was immunoSEQ multiplex PCR, and TCRdb's table has in-frame clones only and misses some. The profile shows 15,000 to 19,000 clones, about 93% of them singletons. Germline-derived CDR1 and CDR2 are MGHRA and YSYEKL. The CDR3 has 20 residues. The ends lost 0 bases at V and 0 bases at J; junction bases unmatched: 14. The gene calls are TRBV4-1 and TRBJ1-5, with TRBD1 matching over 7 bases. This receptor was taken from a woman between 45 and 65 years old with T-cell large granular lymphocyte leukemia. Some clones in this sample may be carry-over from other donors' samples. Sequencing used peripheral blood mononuclear cells. In nucleotides, the CDR3 is TGCGCCAGCAGCCAAGATTGGAGCAGGGGGTCGGGTATTAGCAATCAGCCCCAGCATTTT. Its protein product is CASSQDWSRGSGISNQPQHF.